This TCR beta chain stems from a study of blood T cells in healthy people across ages. The CDR3 length is 13 residues. Germline assignment: CDR1 SQVTM and CDR2 ANQGSEA. V shed 5 bases and J shed 1 base, with 10 bases lying between them. Using a J-beta primer mix together with a sample-barcoded 5' primer, a second PCR was run for about 6 to 12 cycles. TCRdb reprocessed the 5' RACE reads via MiXCR and lists one record per CDR3 protein. The data hold around 500,000 distinct CDR3 sequences, with around 48% observed a single time. This sequence joins TRBV29-1 and TRBJ2-3; D may be TRBD2 (5 bases). Sequences were obtained from blood. This receptor was taken from a man at least 80 years old in good health. In DNA form, the CDR3 reads TGCAGCGTTCGGGGTCTGGGCACAGATACGCAGTATTTT. It codes for CSVRGLGTDTQYF.